What follows is one T cell receptor beta chain and its context. This record belongs to a study of technical replicates of blood from a few donors. Only in-frame clones appear in the TCRdb table, and some are missing; sequencing was by immunoSEQ multiplex PCR. The data hold approximately 75,000 clones, with roughly four fifths observed a single time. Germline V gives CDR1 SGHTA, CDR2 FQGNSA. This CDR3 is built from 12 residues. V was cut by 4 bases and J by 3 bases, with 5 bases left in between. The specimen was PBMCs. The genes are TRBV7-2 and TRBJ2-3; D ambiguous. This TCR was recovered from a human donor in good health. Some clones in this sample may be carry-over from other donors' samples. The CDR3 here is CASSSPTDTQYF. The CDR3 DNA reads as TGTGCCAGCAGCTCCCCTACAGATACGCAGTATTTT.